The clone carrying this TCR beta chain was recorded at least ten times. This record comes from a study of T-cell reconstitution after alpha-beta-depleted transplantation in children. Unique molecular identifiers were used to barcode this TCRbeta library. TCRdb called the PCR reads again in MiXCR, with one record for every CDR3 protein. In the table there are almost 400,000 distinct CDR3 sequences, roughly 20% of which are singletons. The V and J ends lost 6 bases and 6 bases, in that order; junction bases with no gene match: 15. The CDR3 is made up of 16 amino acids. This receptor was identified in a human donor who donated a stem cell graft to a child with acute myeloid leukemia. The V gene is TRBV12-3 or TRBV12-4, the J gene TRBJ2-7; TRBD2 agrees at 9 bases. The sequencing used PBMCs from the stem cell graft donor, collected from the stem cell graft. CDR3 DNA sequence: TGTGCCAGCAGGCCCGGTTTAGCGGGAGTGGTAGCCGAGCAGTACTTC. This gives the protein CASRPGLAGVVAEQYF.